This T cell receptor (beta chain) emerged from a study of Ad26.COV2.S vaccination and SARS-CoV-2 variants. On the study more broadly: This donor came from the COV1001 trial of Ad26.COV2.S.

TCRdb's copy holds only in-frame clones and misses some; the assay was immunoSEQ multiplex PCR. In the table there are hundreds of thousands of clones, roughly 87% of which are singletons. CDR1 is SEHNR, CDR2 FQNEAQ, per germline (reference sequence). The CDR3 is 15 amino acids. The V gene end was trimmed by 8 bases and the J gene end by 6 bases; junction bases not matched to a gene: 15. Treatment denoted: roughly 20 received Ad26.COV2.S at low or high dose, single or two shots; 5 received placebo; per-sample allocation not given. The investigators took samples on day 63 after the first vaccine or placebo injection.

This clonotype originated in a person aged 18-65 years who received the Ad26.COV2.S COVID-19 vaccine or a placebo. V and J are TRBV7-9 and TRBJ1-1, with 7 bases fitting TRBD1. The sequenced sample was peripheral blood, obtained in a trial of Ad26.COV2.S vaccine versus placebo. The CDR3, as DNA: TGTGCCAGCGGAAAAAGGCAGGGGGAATTTCCTGAAGCTTTCTTT. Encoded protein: CASGKRQGEFPEAFF.